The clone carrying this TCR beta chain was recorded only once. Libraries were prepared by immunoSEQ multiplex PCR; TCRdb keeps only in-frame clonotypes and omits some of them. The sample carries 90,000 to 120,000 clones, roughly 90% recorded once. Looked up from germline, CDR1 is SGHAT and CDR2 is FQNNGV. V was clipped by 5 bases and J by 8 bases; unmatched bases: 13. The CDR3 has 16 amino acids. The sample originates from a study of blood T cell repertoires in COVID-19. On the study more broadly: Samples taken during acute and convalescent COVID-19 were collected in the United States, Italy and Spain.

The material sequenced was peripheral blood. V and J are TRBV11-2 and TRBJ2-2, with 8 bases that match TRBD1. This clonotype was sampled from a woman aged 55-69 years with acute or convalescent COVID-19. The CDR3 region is CASSPDWDRRLGELFF. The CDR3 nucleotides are TGTGCCAGCAGCCCCGACTGGGACAGGAGGTTAGGGGAGCTGTTTTTT. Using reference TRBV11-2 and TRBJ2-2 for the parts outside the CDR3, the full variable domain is EAGVAQSPRYKIIEKRQSVAFWCNPISGHATLYWYQQILGQGPKLLIQFQNNGVVDDSQLPKDRFSAERLKGVDSTLKIQPAKLEDSAVYLCASSPDWDRRLGELFFGEGSRLTVL.